This T cell receptor beta chain originates from a study of cytomegalovirus exposure and HLA in healthy donors. Findings and caveats of the study: Productive status was seen about 90% or about 30% of the time for most TCR beta V segments in an earlier analysis. It was 160 or so TCR beta chains that were listed as cytomegalovirus-associated. Sequencing artifact likely explains a cluster of highly shared sequence variants.

The PCR employed 60 Vbeta primers together with 13 Jbeta primers. The data were produced by immunoSEQ multiplex PCR, yet TCRdb's version contains in-frame clones alone and is incomplete. This sample has 150,000 to 200,000 clones, with nearly 80% found just once. Concerning this clone: Its antigen is still unknown.

The trim removed 4 bases at V and 5 bases at J, leaving 16 bases unmatched. CDR1 is LNHDA, CDR2 SQIVND, per germline (reference sequence). This CDR3 spans 18 amino acids. The chain is built from TRBV19 and TRBJ1-1; 10 bases map to TRBD1. This TCR was recovered from a woman in her twenties or thirties in good health and CMV-seropositive. Sequencing used PBMCs. CDR3 in amino acids: CASSKPPGQGMGRTEAFF. CDR3 coding DNA: TGTGCCAGTAGTAAGCCGCCGGGACAGGGGATGGGAAGGACTGAAGCTTTCTTT.